The clone carrying this TCR beta chain was seen a few times. The antigen remains unidentified. These data originate in a study of identical twins. Study findings and constraints: Fewer insertions marked abundant cord blood beta clonotypes; young adult naive trended weakly, memory not at all. For monozygotic twins, models underestimated out-of-frame TCR alpha sharing. The authors drew conclusions from cross-sectional statistical analysis rather than following the same donors. Alpha sequences that were out-of-frame and twin-shared showed an excess of low generation probability.

Each CDR3 protein gets one entry after TCRdb re-called the 5' RACE reads with MiXCR. The table shows under 250,000 distinct CDR3 sequences, with approximately 7.3% occurring only once. The junction had 14 bases not matched to a gene; V was cut back by 6 bases and J by 3 bases. The CDR3 extends over 15 amino acids. CDR1 is SQVTM and CDR2 is ANQGSEA in the germline V gene. This same sample was also taken into another study, of yellow fever vaccine responses in identical twins.

This sequence joins TRBV29-1 and TRBJ2-7; 7 nucleotides align to TRBD2. The sequence derives from a woman younger than 30 in good health. Sequenced sample: CD8+ T cells sorted from blood. The CDR3 DNA is TGCAGCGTCGCCGAGGAAGGCGGGGGATTCTACGAGCAGTACTTC. Amino acids: CSVAEEGGGFYEQYF.